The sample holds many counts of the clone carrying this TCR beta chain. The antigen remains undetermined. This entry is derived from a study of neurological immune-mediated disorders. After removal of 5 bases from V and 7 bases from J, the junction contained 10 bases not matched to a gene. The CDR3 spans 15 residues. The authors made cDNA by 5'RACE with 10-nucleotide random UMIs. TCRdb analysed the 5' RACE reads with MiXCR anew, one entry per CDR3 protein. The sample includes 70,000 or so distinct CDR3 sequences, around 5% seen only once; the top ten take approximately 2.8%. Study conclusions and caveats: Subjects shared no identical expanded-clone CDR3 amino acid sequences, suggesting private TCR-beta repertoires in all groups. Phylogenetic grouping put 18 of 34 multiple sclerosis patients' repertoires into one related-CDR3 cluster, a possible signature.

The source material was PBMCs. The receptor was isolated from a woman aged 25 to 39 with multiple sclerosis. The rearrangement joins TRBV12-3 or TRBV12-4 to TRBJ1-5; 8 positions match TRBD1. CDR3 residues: CASSGSDRAWQPQHF. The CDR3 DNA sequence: TGTGCCAGCAGTGGATCGGACAGGGCATGGCAGCCCCAGCATTTT.